This T cell receptor beta chain was documented in a study of tumor-infiltrating lymphocytes in localized non-small cell lung cancer. Study background: Several tumor histologies, both smoking statuses, and some post-neoadjuvant chemotherapy samples were included. Each patient gave resected tumor and non-adjacent uninvolved lung tissue. General study results and limits: Recurrence-free survival showed no association with tumor T-cell fraction. Each assay used a separate piece of the same tissue.

With regard to this clone: Antigen unknown.

The CDR3 is 15 residues long. CDR1 and CDR2 from the germline V gene are SGHVS and FQNEAQ. V was pared by 5 bases and J by 3 bases, with 7 bases of the junction left unmatched. Using immunoSEQ multiplex PCR, the repertoire was profiled, and TCRdb retains in-frame clones only, with some absent. Of under 35,000 clones listed, approximately 83% are singletons. V gene TRBV7-8 combines with J gene TRBJ1-5; TRBD1 agrees at 7 bases. This sequence originates from a human donor with non-small cell lung cancer. The source material was lung tumor tissue. In nucleotides, the CDR3 is TGTGCCAGCAGCCTCGAGGGACAGTCCAATCAGCCCCAGCATTTT. Protein: CASSLEGQSNQPQHF.